One sample yielded the 2 T cell receptor beta chains listed below, sequenced in a study of cytomegalovirus exposure and HLA in healthy donors. Primers included in the PCR were 60 Vbeta and 13 Jbeta primers. Sequenced by immunoSEQ multiplex PCR; TCRdb stores in-frame clones only, minus some. The sample gives tens of thousands of clones, 73% of which show up once; around 5.4% is in the top ten. Sequenced input: PBMCs. Receptors originate from a man between 50 and 59 years old in good health and CMV-seronegative.

The chain combines TRBV7-2 with TRBJ2-2; D might be TRBD2 (5 bases). This CDR3 comprises 15 residues. The V end was cut by 11 bases, the J end by 1 base, with 17 bases between. Per germline, CDR1 SGHTA and CDR2 FQGNSA. In DNA form, the CDR3 reads TGTGCCCGAGTCCGAGGGTCCAAGAACACCGGGGAGCTGTTTTTT. Translation: CARVRGSKNTGELFF.

This chain uses TRBV5-1 with TRBJ2-7, with 9 bases fitting TRBD1. V dropped 4 bases and J dropped 3; count of bases not matched to a gene: 11. CDR3 length: 16 amino acids. CDR1 and CDR2 from the germline V gene are SGHRS and YFSETQ. The CDR3 DNA is TGCGCCAGCAGCGTAAATACAGGGGGCGCATTCTACGAGCAGTACTTC. Encoded protein: CASSVNTGGAFYEQYF.